A selection of T cell receptor beta chains follows, all from one sample in a study of cytomegalovirus exposure and HLA in healthy donors. Profiling relied on immunoSEQ multiplex PCR, and the TCRdb table lists in-frame clones only, not all of them. The sample has 150,000 to 200,000 clones, roughly nine tenths seen once; the top ten hold 0.2% to 0.3%. The sequenced material came from PBMCs. Receptor source: a girl under three years old in good health and CMV-seronegative. The CDR3 runs from the conserved cysteine through the conserved F or W. The D gene is left open where the match is weak. Clone size is shown for a subset of rows, as once, few, many or a class of expanded clone.

size,D,V,J,length,CDR3,DNA
-,TRBD2,TRBV11-1,TRBJ2-7,15,CASSWTSGGTYEQYF,TGTGCCAGCAGCTGGACTAGCGGAGGGACCTACGAGCAGTACTTC
once,-,TRBV2,TRBJ1-3,14,CASSGSRPGNTIYF,TGTGCCAGCAGTGGATCGCGTCCAGGAAACACCATATATTTT
-,-,TRBV9,TRBJ2-2,12,CASSVAGGELFF,TGTGCCAGCAGCGTAGCGGGGGGGGAGCTGTTTTTT
-,TRBD2,TRBV4-1,TRBJ2-3,17,CASSQGIAGSLNGAQYF,TGCGCCAGCAGCCAAGGTATAGCGGGGTCCTTAAACGGCGCGCAGTATTTT
-,-,TRBV11-3,TRBJ2-3,14,CASSLGNTGDTQYF,TGTGCCAGCAGCTTAGGCAACACAGGGGATACGCAGTATTTT
once,TRBD2,TRBV5-1,TRBJ2-7,15,CASSLLAGEGNEQYF,TGCGCCAGCAGCTTACTAGCGGGAGAGGGTAACGAGCAGTACTTC
-,-,TRBV7-3,TRBJ2-1,14,CASSIRAPTGEQFF,TGTGCCAGCAGTATTAGGGCCCCTACAGGGGAGCAGTTCTTC
-,-,TRBV30,TRBJ1-1,13,CAWSVIRFTEAFF,TGTGCCTGGAGTGTAATCAGGTTTACTGAAGCTTTCTTT
-,-,TRBV6-1,TRBJ2-7,9,CASSELPYF,TGTGCCAGCAGTGAACTCCCGTACTTC
-,TRBD2,TRBV19,TRBJ2-1,16,CASSMVVSGSYNEQFF,TGTGCCAGTAGTATGGTGGTGAGCGGGAGTTACAATGAGCAGTTCTTC
-,-,TRBV6-5,TRBJ1-2,16,CASSYRKEGGVYGYTF,TGTGCCAGCAGTTACCGAAAGGAAGGTGGAGTATATGGCTACACCTTC
-,TRBD1,TRBV30,TRBJ1-2,13,CAWSYWDRDGYTF,TGTGCCTGGAGCTATTGGGACAGGGATGGCTACACCTTC
-,TRBD1,TRBV2,TRBJ1-1,14,CASSEAGGNTEAFF,TGTGCCAGCAGTGAGGCAGGGGGCAACACTGAAGCTTTCTTT
-,TRBD2,TRBV9,TRBJ2-1,15,CASSGTSGSLYEQFF,TGTGCCAGCAGCGGTACTAGCGGGAGCTTGTATGAGCAGTTCTTC
-,TRBD2,TRBV19,TRBJ2-2,18,CASSIVTSGSRFTGELFF,TGTGCCAGTAGTATTGTGACTAGCGGGAGTCGATTCACCGGGGAGCTGTTTTTT
-,TRBD1,TRBV27,TRBJ1-1,15,CASSLPGQGRTEAFF,TGTGCCAGCAGTCTCCCGGGACAGGGAAGAACTGAAGCTTTCTTT
-,TRBD1,TRBV25-1,TRBJ2-1,12,CASGTGGDEQFF,TGTGCCAGCGGGACAGGGGGCGATGAGCAGTTCTTC
-,-,TRBV7-9,TRBJ2-3,17,CASSFLDTYRSTDTQYF,TGTGCCAGCAGCTTCCTTGACACTTACAGGAGCACAGATACGCAGTATTTT
-,-,TRBV6-6,TRBJ2-7,13,CASRTGRIYEQYF,TGTGCCAGCAGAACGGGAAGGATCTACGAGCAGTACTTC
-,TRBD1,TRBV23-1,TRBJ2-2,14,CASPGQGPTGELFF,TGCGCCAGCCCGGGACAGGGCCCCACCGGGGAGCTGTTTTTT
-,-,TRBV6-5,TRBJ2-3,13,CASSPIRTDTQYF,TGTGCCAGCAGTCCCATCCGCACAGATACGCAGTATTTT
few,TRBD1,TRBV18,TRBJ2-7,16,CASSPGVDRGSYEQYF,TGTGCCAGCTCACCAGGCGTCGACAGGGGATCCTACGAGCAGTACTTC
few,TRBD2,TRBV19,TRBJ2-1,15,CASSLVAGSYNEQFF,TGTGCCAGTAGTTTAGTAGCGGGGTCCTACAATGAGCAGTTCTTC
-,TRBD2,TRBV4-2,TRBJ2-7,16,CASSQEAGLAGGEQYF,TGTGCCAGCAGCCAAGAGGCGGGACTAGCGGGTGGCGAGCAGTACTTC
-,-,TRBV10-1,TRBJ2-6,17,CASTSHTFHSGANVLTF,TGCGCCAGCACCAGTCACACCTTTCACTCTGGGGCCAACGTCCTGACTTTC
-,TRBD2,TRBV7-9,TRBJ2-5,14,CASSRRLARETQYF,TGTGCCAGCAGCCGTAGACTAGCCCGGGAGACCCAGTACTTC
-,TRBD1,TRBV5-1,TRBJ1-1,14,CASSLGTGDTEAFF,TGCGCCAGCAGCTTGGGGACAGGGGACACTGAAGCTTTCTTT
-,-,TRBV27,TRBJ1-4,15,CASSSRRGTNEKLFF,TGTGCCAGCAGTTCGCGCAGGGGCACTAATGAAAAACTGTTTTTT
-,-,TRBV2,TRBJ1-3,14,CASSEGASGNTIYF,TGTGCCAGCAGTGAAGGGGCCTCCGGAAACACCATATATTTT